The TCR beta chain described here comes from a study of vaccination and CD4 T cells after COVID-19. About the study: Overlapping spike peptides of SARS-CoV-2, HCoV-NL63, HCoV-OC43 and HCoV-229E were used, and cells were stimulated with them.

About this clonotype itself: Its matching antigen is unknown. One end of the junction is discordant with germline, which a read error may explain.

The CDR3 extends over 14 amino acids. Germline assignment: CDR1 MNHNS and CDR2 SASEGT. With the Oncomine TCR Beta short-read assay, DNA from cultured CD4+ T cells was sequenced. Someone extracted genomic DNA from cultured CD4+ T cells. TCRdb processed the PCR reads anew with MiXCR; each CDR3 protein has one entry. The sample records approximately 25,000 distinct CDR3 sequences, 28% being singletons. Regarding time point: late sampling 161 to 241 days after vaccination in a few convalescent patients. Treatment given: approximately nine-day PBMC culture with coronavirus spike peptide pools or control peptides (ViraFEST assay).

The sequence derives from a human donor who had recovered from COVID-19. This material consisted of CD4+ T cells from blood, cultured in vitro, taken about 7 months after SARS-CoV-2 vaccination. The gene calls are TRBV6-1 and TRBJ2-6, with D possibly TRBD2 on 5 matching bases. In DNA form, the CDR3 reads TGTACCAGCGGCGACCGCTCTGGGGCCAACGTCCTGACTTTC. Amino acid sequence: CTSGDRSGANVLTF.